This T cell receptor (beta chain) was observed in a study of blood T cell repertoires in COVID-19. This clone was seen ten or more times. The method was immunoSEQ multiplex PCR; TCRdb's version includes in-frame clones alone and lacks a portion of them. This table holds some 300,000 clones, around nine tenths found once. From germline, CDR1 is MNHEY and CDR2 SMNVEV (reference sequence). The CDR3 length is 12 residues. V was cut by 5 bases and J by 9 bases, with 11 bases left in between. This receptor was identified in a woman aged 30 to 39 who had recovered from COVID-19. This chain uses TRBV27 with TRBJ1-5, with unresolved D. Sequenced sample: PBMCs or T cells enriched from blood (not recorded which). The CDR3 sequence: CASSPPGGPQHF. The CDR3, as DNA: TGTGCCAGCAGTCCCCCCGGTGGGCCCCAGCATTTT.